These T cell receptor beta chains were read from a single sample in a study of OX40 agonist ivuxolimab in advanced cancers. Clones were read by immunoSEQ multiplex PCR, and TCRdb kept only the in-frame ones, dropping some. This table has more than 100,000 clones, 90% appearing once. The sequencing used CD4+ or CD8+ T cells sorted from blood, collected in a trial of the OX40 agonist ivuxolimab. The receptors were gathered from an adult with an advanced solid tumor such as melanoma, head and neck, liver or kidney cancer. Each CDR3 is given with its conserved first and last residue. Fields, in order: CDR3 protein, CDR3 DNA, clone size, J gene, D gene, V gene, CDR3 length. D genes are given only for firm matches. For some rows the clone size is stated as once, few or many, or as a class when expanded; others skip it.

CDR3 protein: CASSTGGLDIQYF
CDR3 DNA: TGTGCCAGTAGCACGGGAGGCTTAGACATTCAGTACTTC
clone size: -
J gene: TRBJ2-4
D gene: TRBD2
V gene: TRBV19
CDR3 length: 13

CDR3 protein: CASSLRQSSYEQYF
CDR3 DNA: TGTGCCAGCAGTCTCCGACAGAGCTCCTACGAGCAGTACTTC
clone size: -
J gene: TRBJ2-7
D gene: -
V gene: TRBV27
CDR3 length: 14

CDR3 protein: CASLPGLAGGYEQYF
CDR3 DNA: TGTGCCAGCCTACCGGGACTAGCGGGGGGATACGAGCAGTACTTC
clone size: -
J gene: TRBJ2-7
D gene: TRBD2
V gene: TRBV27
CDR3 length: 15

CDR3 protein: CASSDLAGAWDEQFF
CDR3 DNA: TGTGCCAGCAGCGATCTAGCGGGAGCTTGGGATGAGCAGTTCTTC
clone size: -
J gene: TRBJ2-1
D gene: TRBD2
V gene: TRBV9
CDR3 length: 15

CDR3 protein: CASSTSGTGGGGFYEQYF
CDR3 DNA: TGTGCCAGCAGTACCTCCGGGACAGGGGGCGGTGGGTTCTACGAGCAGTACTTC
clone size: once
J gene: TRBJ2-7
D gene: TRBD1
V gene: TRBV28
CDR3 length: 18

CDR3 protein: CASSLVVSNTGELFF
CDR3 DNA: TGTGCCAGCAGCTTAGTAGTATCGAACACCGGGGAGCTGTTTTTT
clone size: once
J gene: TRBJ2-2
D gene: -
V gene: TRBV11-2
CDR3 length: 15

CDR3 protein: CASSRMGGEAFF
CDR3 DNA: TGTGCCAGCAGCCGAATGGGGGGTGAAGCTTTCTTT
clone size: -
J gene: TRBJ1-1
D gene: -
V gene: TRBV7-3
CDR3 length: 12

CDR3 protein: CASKRGWNTEAFF
CDR3 DNA: TGTGCCAGCAAAAGGGGCTGGAACACTGAAGCTTTCTTC
clone size: -
J gene: TRBJ1-1
D gene: -
V gene: TRBV27
CDR3 length: 13

CDR3 protein: CASRPSGTSGETQYF
CDR3 DNA: TGTGCCAGCAGACCGAGCGGGACTTCCGGGGAGACCCAGTACTTC
clone size: -
J gene: TRBJ2-5
D gene: TRBD2
V gene: TRBV9
CDR3 length: 15

CDR3 protein: CASSQDSGTGGYEQYF
CDR3 DNA: TGCGCCAGCAGCCAAGATTCCGGGACAGGTGGCTACGAGCAGTACTTC
clone size: -
J gene: TRBJ2-7
D gene: TRBD1
V gene: TRBV4-1
CDR3 length: 16

CDR3 protein: CASSPRSTGMVNTEAFF
CDR3 DNA: TGTGCCAGCAGTCCACGCTCGACAGGGATGGTGAACACTGAAGCTTTCTTT
clone size: -
J gene: TRBJ1-1
D gene: TRBD1
V gene: TRBV7-9
CDR3 length: 17

CDR3 protein: CASSSLNARRGEKLFF
CDR3 DNA: TGCGCCAGCAGTTCCCTTAACGCACGACGTGGTGAAAAACTGTTTTTT
clone size: -
J gene: TRBJ1-4
D gene: -
V gene: TRBV23-1
CDR3 length: 16

CDR3 protein: CASSIARYYSNQPQHF
CDR3 DNA: TGTGCCAGTAGTATAGCCAGGTATTATAGCAATCAGCCCCAGCATTTT
clone size: -
J gene: TRBJ1-5
D gene: -
V gene: TRBV19
CDR3 length: 16

CDR3 protein: CASSGLAGEGRVGELFF
CDR3 DNA: TGTGCCAGCAGCGGACTAGCGGGAGAGGGAAGGGTCGGGGAGCTGTTTTTT
clone size: once
J gene: TRBJ2-2
D gene: TRBD2
V gene: TRBV9
CDR3 length: 17

CDR3 protein: CASSIEQGTNQPQHF
CDR3 DNA: TGTGCCAGTAGTATAGAACAGGGGACGAATCAGCCCCAGCATTTT
clone size: few
J gene: TRBJ1-5
D gene: TRBD1
V gene: TRBV19
CDR3 length: 15

CDR3 protein: CASSVGQGPAGELFF
CDR3 DNA: TGTGCCAGCAGCGTAGGACAGGGACCAGCCGGGGAGCTGTTTTTT
clone size: once
J gene: TRBJ2-2
D gene: TRBD1
V gene: TRBV9
CDR3 length: 15

CDR3 protein: CAISARTAGRSYNEQFF
CDR3 DNA: TGTGCCATCAGTGCCAGAACTGCGGGCCGCTCCTACAATGAGCAGTTCTTC
clone size: once
J gene: TRBJ2-1
D gene: -
V gene: TRBV10-3
CDR3 length: 17

CDR3 protein: CASGLPPRGETQYF
CDR3 DNA: TGTGCTAGTGGTTTGCCCCCCCGGGGCGAGACCCAGTACTTC
clone size: -
J gene: TRBJ2-5
D gene: -
V gene: TRBV12-5
CDR3 length: 14

CDR3 protein: CASSQGFQPQHF
CDR3 DNA: TGTGCCAGTAGTCAGGGGTTTCAGCCCCAGCATTTT
clone size: -
J gene: TRBJ1-5
D gene: -
V gene: TRBV19
CDR3 length: 12

CDR3 protein: CASSLTNPSGNTIYF
CDR3 DNA: TGCGCCAGCAGCTTGACAAATCCCTCTGGAAACACCATATATTTT
clone size: -
J gene: TRBJ1-3
D gene: -
V gene: TRBV5-1
CDR3 length: 15

CDR3 protein: CASSLEYTEAFF
CDR3 DNA: TGCGCCAGCAGCTTGGAGTACACTGAAGCTTTCTTT
clone size: few
J gene: TRBJ1-1
D gene: -
V gene: TRBV5-1
CDR3 length: 12

CDR3 protein: CASSEPGLTNQPQHF
CDR3 DNA: TGTGCCAGCAGTGAACCGGGACTGACAAATCAGCCCCAGCATTTT
clone size: -
J gene: TRBJ1-5
D gene: -
V gene: TRBV2
CDR3 length: 15

CDR3 protein: CASSLRETNEQYF
CDR3 DNA: TGTGCCAGCAGCTTAAGGGAGACGAACGAGCAGTACTTC
clone size: -
J gene: TRBJ2-7
D gene: -
V gene: TRBV13
CDR3 length: 13

CDR3 protein: CASSGGTAKDTQYF
CDR3 DNA: TGTGCCAGCAGCGGGGGGACTGCGAAAGATACGCAGTATTTT
clone size: -
J gene: TRBJ2-3
D gene: -
V gene: TRBV9
CDR3 length: 14

CDR3 protein: CASSINRGAGELFF
CDR3 DNA: TGTGCCAGCAGCATAAACCGGGGCGCCGGGGAGCTGTTTTTT
clone size: -
J gene: TRBJ2-2
D gene: -
V gene: TRBV7-6
CDR3 length: 14

CDR3 protein: CASSARGDGTANIQYF
CDR3 DNA: TGTGCCAGCAGCGCGCGAGGGGACGGGACAGCAAACATTCAGTACTTC
clone size: -
J gene: TRBJ2-4
D gene: TRBD1
V gene: TRBV9
CDR3 length: 16

CDR3 protein: CASSVNPGLAGGSHLNEQFF
CDR3 DNA: TGTGCCAGCAGCGTGAACCCGGGACTAGCGGGAGGCTCTCATTTGAATGAGCAGTTCTTC
clone size: -
J gene: TRBJ2-1
D gene: TRBD2
V gene: TRBV13
CDR3 length: 20

CDR3 protein: CASSLSGGDGNTIYF
CDR3 DNA: TGCGCCAGCAGCTTGTCAGGGGGCGATGGAAACACCATATATTTT
clone size: -
J gene: TRBJ1-3
D gene: TRBD1
V gene: TRBV5-1
CDR3 length: 15

CDR3 protein: CASSIEGTAPLF
CDR3 DNA: TGTGCCAGTAGTATAGAAGGGACCGCACCGTTATTT
clone size: -
J gene: TRBJ1-4
D gene: -
V gene: TRBV19
CDR3 length: 12

CDR3 protein: CASSLVQWSSYEQYF
CDR3 DNA: TGTGCCAGCAGCTTAGTCCAGTGGAGCTCCTACGAGCAGTACTTC
clone size: -
J gene: TRBJ2-7
D gene: -
V gene: TRBV7-8
CDR3 length: 15

CDR3 protein: CASSWTGSSEKLFF
CDR3 DNA: TGTGCCAGTAGCTGGACAGGGTCTAGTGAAAAACTGTTTTTT
clone size: -
J gene: TRBJ1-4
D gene: TRBD1
V gene: TRBV19
CDR3 length: 14

CDR3 protein: CASSLKGAGTNEKLFF
CDR3 DNA: TGTGCCAGCAGTTTGAAGGGGGCCGGAACTAATGAAAAACTGTTTTTT
clone size: -
J gene: TRBJ1-4
D gene: TRBD1
V gene: TRBV28
CDR3 length: 16

CDR3 protein: CASSPTGTEAFF
CDR3 DNA: TGTGCCAGCAGCCCCACAGGGACTGAAGCTTTCTTT
clone size: -
J gene: TRBJ1-1
D gene: -
V gene: TRBV5-7
CDR3 length: 12

CDR3 protein: CASSSPDRNTEAFF
CDR3 DNA: TGTGCCAGCAGTTCCCCGGACAGGAACACTGAAGCTTTCTTT
clone size: -
J gene: TRBJ1-1
D gene: -
V gene: TRBV28
CDR3 length: 14

CDR3 protein: CAISETKGDSEMRGYGYTF
CDR3 DNA: TGTGCCATCAGTGAAACGAAAGGGGACTCTGAAATGAGAGGCTATGGCTACACCTTC
clone size: -
J gene: TRBJ1-2
D gene: -
V gene: TRBV10-3
CDR3 length: 19

CDR3 protein: CASSQESRLGGETQYF
CDR3 DNA: TGTGCCAGCAGCCAAGAATCGAGACTCGGAGGGGAGACCCAGTACTTC
clone size: -
J gene: TRBJ2-5
D gene: -
V gene: TRBV4-2
CDR3 length: 16

CDR3 protein: CASSLDSSTGELFF
CDR3 DNA: TGCGCCAGCAGCCTGGACAGTTCCACCGGGGAGCTGTTTTTT
clone size: -
J gene: TRBJ2-2
D gene: -
V gene: TRBV5-1
CDR3 length: 14

CDR3 protein: CASSEGRASGKNEQFF
CDR3 DNA: TGTGCCAGCAGTGAAGGTAGGGCTAGCGGGAAAAATGAGCAGTTCTTC
clone size: -
J gene: TRBJ2-1
D gene: TRBD2
V gene: TRBV6-1
CDR3 length: 16

CDR3 protein: CATQTGANTGELFF
CDR3 DNA: TGTGCCACCCAGACAGGGGCGAACACCGGGGAGCTGTTTTTT
clone size: -
J gene: TRBJ2-2
D gene: TRBD1
V gene: TRBV27
CDR3 length: 14

CDR3 protein: CASSLDRGYSTYNEQFF
CDR3 DNA: TGCGCCAGCAGCTTGGACAGGGGGTATTCAACTTACAATGAGCAGTTCTTC
clone size: -
J gene: TRBJ2-1
D gene: TRBD1
V gene: TRBV5-1
CDR3 length: 17

CDR3 protein: CASLLGSGANVLTF
CDR3 DNA: TGTGCCAGCCTCTTAGGATCTGGGGCCAACGTCCTGACTTTC
clone size: -
J gene: TRBJ2-6
D gene: -
V gene: TRBV2
CDR3 length: 14

CDR3 protein: CASSFGGGTGELFF
CDR3 DNA: TGTGCCAGCAGCTTCGGAGGGGGGACCGGGGAGCTGTTTTTT
clone size: -
J gene: TRBJ2-2
D gene: -
V gene: TRBV5-5
CDR3 length: 14

CDR3 protein: CASSDRAHEQFF
CDR3 DNA: TGTGCCAGCAGTGACCGGGCCCATGAGCAGTTCTTC
clone size: -
J gene: TRBJ2-1
D gene: -
V gene: TRBV25-1
CDR3 length: 12

CDR3 protein: CASSPRGQGAYEQYF
CDR3 DNA: TGTGCCAGCTCCCCGCGGGGACAGGGAGCCTACGAGCAGTACTTC
clone size: -
J gene: TRBJ2-7
D gene: TRBD1
V gene: TRBV18
CDR3 length: 15

CDR3 protein: CASSIQGAENTEAFF
CDR3 DNA: TGTGCCAGTAGTATCCAGGGGGCAGAGAACACTGAAGCTTTCTTT
clone size: -
J gene: TRBJ1-1
D gene: TRBD1
V gene: TRBV19
CDR3 length: 15

CDR3 protein: CASLDGRGNQPQHF
CDR3 DNA: TGTGCCAGTTTGGACGGAAGGGGCAATCAGCCCCAGCATTTT
clone size: -
J gene: TRBJ1-5
D gene: -
V gene: TRBV19
CDR3 length: 14

CDR3 protein: CASSSWGRGPGGSPLHF
CDR3 DNA: TGTGCCAGCAGTTCCTGGGGCAGGGGGCCAGGCGGTTCACCCCTCCACTTT
clone size: -
J gene: TRBJ1-6
D gene: TRBD1
V gene: TRBV27
CDR3 length: 17